This T cell receptor (beta chain) was retrieved from a study of identical twins. Healthy Caucasians, and only they, were the donors. Study results and caveats: Fewer insertions characterized abundant cord blood beta clonotypes, whereas memory repertoires showed none. Excess low generation probability was seen in twin-shared out-of-frame alpha sequences. A cross-sectional statistical analysis, not follow-up of the same donors, supported the conclusions.

V lost 1 base and J 0 bases, leaving 7 bases between the germline ends. The V gene's germline CDR1 is SQVTM and CDR2 ANQGSEA. The CDR3 has 13 amino acids. About this clonotype: The antigen is unknown.

TCRdb recomputed calls from the 5' RACE reads with MiXCR, one row per CDR3 protein. The sample lists around 240,000 distinct CDR3 sequences, roughly 10% occurring once. The V call is TRBV29-1, the J call TRBJ2-7; no firm D call. The receptor was isolated from a man aged 50 to 59 in good health. The material sequenced was memory T cells sorted from blood. CDR3 in amino acids: CSVEGSHSYEQYF. Here the CDR3 DNA reads TGCAGCGTTGAAGGGTCCCACTCCTACGAGCAGTACTTC.